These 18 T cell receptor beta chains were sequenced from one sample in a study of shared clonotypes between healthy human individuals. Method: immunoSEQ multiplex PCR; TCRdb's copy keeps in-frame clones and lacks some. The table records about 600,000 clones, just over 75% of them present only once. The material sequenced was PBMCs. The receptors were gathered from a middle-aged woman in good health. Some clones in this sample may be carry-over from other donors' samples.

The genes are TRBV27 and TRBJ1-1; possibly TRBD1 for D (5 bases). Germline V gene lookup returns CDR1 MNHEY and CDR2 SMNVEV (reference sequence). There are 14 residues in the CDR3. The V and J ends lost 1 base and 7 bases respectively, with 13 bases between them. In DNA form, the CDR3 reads TGTGCCAGCAGTTTATTGGGGGGAGAGTTTGAAGCTTTCTTT. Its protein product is CASSLLGGEFEAFF.

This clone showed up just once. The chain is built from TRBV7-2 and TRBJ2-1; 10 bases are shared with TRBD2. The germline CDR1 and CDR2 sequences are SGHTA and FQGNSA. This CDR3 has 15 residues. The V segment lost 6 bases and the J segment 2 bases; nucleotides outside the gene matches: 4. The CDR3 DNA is TGTGCCAGCAGGTCTAGCGGGAGTACCTACAATGAGCAGTTCTTC. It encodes CASRSSGSTYNEQFF.

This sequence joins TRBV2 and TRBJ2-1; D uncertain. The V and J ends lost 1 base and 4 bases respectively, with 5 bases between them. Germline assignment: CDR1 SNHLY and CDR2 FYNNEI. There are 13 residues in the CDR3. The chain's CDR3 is CASSEGDYNEQFF. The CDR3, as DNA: TGTGCCAGCAGTGAAGGGGATTACAATGAGCAGTTCTTC.

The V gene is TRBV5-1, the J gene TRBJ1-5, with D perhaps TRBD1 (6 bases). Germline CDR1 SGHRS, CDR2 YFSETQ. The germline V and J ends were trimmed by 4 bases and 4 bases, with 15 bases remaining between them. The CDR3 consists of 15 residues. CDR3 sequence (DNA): TGCGCCAGCAGCACCGCCGGACAGATTAATCAGCCCCAGCATTTT. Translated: CASSTAGQINQPQHF.

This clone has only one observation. The CDR3 sequence is CASSPPGTATYEQYF. The CDR3 DNA reads as TGCGCCAGCAGCCCCCCGGGGACAGCAACCTACGAGCAGTACTTC. The V and J genes are TRBV5-1 and TRBJ2-7; 7 positions agree with TRBD1. The V gene end was trimmed by 4 bases and the J gene end by 2 bases; junction bases not matched to a gene: 9. The V gene's germline CDR1 is SGHRS and CDR2 YFSETQ. The CDR3 spans 15 residues.

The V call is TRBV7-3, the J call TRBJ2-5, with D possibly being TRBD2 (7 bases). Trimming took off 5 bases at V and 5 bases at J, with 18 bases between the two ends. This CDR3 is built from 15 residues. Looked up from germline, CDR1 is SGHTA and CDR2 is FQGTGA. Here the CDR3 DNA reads TGTGCCAGCAGCCCAGGGGCGGGAGTGGAGGAGACCCAGTACTTC. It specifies CASSPGAGVEETQYF.

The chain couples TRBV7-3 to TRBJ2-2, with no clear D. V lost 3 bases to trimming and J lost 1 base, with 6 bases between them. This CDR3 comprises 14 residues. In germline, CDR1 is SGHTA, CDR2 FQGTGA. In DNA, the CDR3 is TGTGCCAGCAGCTTTCGTGAGAACACCGGGGAGCTGTTTTTT. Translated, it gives CASSFRENTGELFF.

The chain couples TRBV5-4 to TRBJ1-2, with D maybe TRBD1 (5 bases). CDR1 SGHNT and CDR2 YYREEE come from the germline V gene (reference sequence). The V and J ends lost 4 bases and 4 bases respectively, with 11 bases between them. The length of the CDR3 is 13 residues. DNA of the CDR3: TGTGCCAGCAGCCCCGGGACGGGCTATGGCTACACCTTC. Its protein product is CASSPGTGYGYTF.

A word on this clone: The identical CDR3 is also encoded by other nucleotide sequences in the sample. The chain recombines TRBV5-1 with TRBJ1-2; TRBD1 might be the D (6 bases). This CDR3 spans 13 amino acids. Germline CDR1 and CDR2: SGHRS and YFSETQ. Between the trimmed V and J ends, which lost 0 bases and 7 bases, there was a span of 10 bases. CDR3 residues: CASSLDRAGGYTF. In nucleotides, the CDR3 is TGCGCCAGCAGCTTGGACAGGGCGGGTGGCTACACCTTC.

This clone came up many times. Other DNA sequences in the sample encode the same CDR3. The CDR3 coding sequence is TGTGCCTGGAGTGTAGGGGGCAATCAGCCCCAGCATTTT. Translation gives CAWSVGGNQPQHF. The J gene is TRBJ1-5, the V gene TRBV30; possible D gene TRBD1, 5 bases. V gave up 0 bases and J gave up 2 bases, with 5 bases separating them. Germline V gene data show CDR1 as GTSNPN and CDR2 as SVGIG (reference sequence). This CDR3 has 13 amino acids. Variable domain in full (rest from reference TRBV30 and TRBJ1-5): SQTIHQWPATLVQPVGSPLSLECTVEGTSNPNLYWYRQAAGRGLQLLFYSVGIGQISSEVPQNLSASRPQDRQFILSSKKLLLSDSGFYLCAWSVGGNQPQHFGDGTRLSIL.

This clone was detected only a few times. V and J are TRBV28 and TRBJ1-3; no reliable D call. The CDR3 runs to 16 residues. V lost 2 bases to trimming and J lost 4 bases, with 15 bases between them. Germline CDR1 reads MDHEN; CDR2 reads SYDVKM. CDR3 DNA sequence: TGTGCCAGCAGTTTAAGGTTCGGATCTGGAGGAAACACCATATATTTT. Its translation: CASSLRFGSGGNTIYF. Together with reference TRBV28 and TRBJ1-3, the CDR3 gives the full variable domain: DVKVTQSSRYLVKRTGEKVFLECVQDMDHENMFWYRQDPGLGLRLIYFSYDVKMKEKGDIPEGYSVSREKKERFSLILESASTNQTSMYLCASSLRFGSGGNTIYFGEGSWLTVV.

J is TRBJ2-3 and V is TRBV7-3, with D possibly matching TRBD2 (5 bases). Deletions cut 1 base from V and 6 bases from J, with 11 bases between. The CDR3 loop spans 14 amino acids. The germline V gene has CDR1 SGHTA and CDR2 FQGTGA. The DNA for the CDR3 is TGTGCCAGCAGCTTAAACGGGATGGGGGATACGCAGTATTTT. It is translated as CASSLNGMGDTQYF.

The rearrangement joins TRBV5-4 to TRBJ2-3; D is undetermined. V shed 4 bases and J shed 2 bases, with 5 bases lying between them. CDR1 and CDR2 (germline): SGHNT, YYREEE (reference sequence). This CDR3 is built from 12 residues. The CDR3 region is CASSRITDTQYF. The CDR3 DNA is TGTGCCAGCAGCCGGATCACAGATACGCAGTATTTT. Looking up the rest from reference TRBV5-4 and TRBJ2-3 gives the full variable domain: ETGVTQSPTHLIKTRGQQVTLRCSSQSGHNTVSWYQQALGQGPQFIFQYYREEENGRGNFPPRFSGLQFPNYSSELNVNALELDDSALYLCASSRITDTQYFGPGTRLTVL.

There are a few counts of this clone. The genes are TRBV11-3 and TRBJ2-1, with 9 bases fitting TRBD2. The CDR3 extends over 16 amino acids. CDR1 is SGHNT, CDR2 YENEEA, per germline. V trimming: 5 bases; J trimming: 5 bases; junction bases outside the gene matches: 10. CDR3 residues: CASSVQGLAGNNEQFF. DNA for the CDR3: TGTGCCAGCAGCGTTCAAGGCCTAGCGGGAAACAATGAGCAGTTCTTC.

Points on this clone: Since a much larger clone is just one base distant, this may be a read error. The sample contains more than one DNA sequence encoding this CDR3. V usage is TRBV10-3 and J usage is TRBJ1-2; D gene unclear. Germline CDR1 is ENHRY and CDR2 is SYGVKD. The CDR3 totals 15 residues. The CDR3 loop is CAISESRESNYGYTF. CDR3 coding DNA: TGTGCTATCAGTGAGTCAAGGGAGTCGAACTATGGCTACACCTTC.

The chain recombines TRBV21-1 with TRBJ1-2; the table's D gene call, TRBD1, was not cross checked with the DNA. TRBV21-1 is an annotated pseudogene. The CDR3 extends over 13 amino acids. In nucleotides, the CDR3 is TGTGCCAGCAGCGACAGGGGGGGGTATGGCTACACCTTC. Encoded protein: CASSDRGGYGYTF.

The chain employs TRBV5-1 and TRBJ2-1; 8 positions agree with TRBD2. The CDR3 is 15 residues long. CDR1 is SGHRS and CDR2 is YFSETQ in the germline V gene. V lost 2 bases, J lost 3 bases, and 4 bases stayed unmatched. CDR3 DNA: TGCGCCAGCAGCTTAGCGGGAGATAACTACAATGAGCAGTTCTTC. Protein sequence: CASSLAGDNYNEQFF.

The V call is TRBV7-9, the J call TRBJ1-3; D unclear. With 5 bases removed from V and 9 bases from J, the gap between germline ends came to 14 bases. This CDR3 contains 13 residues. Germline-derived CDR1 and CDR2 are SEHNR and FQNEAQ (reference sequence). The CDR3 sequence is CASSPGSASTIYF. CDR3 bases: TGTGCCAGCAGCCCCGGGAGCGCGAGCACCATATATTTT.